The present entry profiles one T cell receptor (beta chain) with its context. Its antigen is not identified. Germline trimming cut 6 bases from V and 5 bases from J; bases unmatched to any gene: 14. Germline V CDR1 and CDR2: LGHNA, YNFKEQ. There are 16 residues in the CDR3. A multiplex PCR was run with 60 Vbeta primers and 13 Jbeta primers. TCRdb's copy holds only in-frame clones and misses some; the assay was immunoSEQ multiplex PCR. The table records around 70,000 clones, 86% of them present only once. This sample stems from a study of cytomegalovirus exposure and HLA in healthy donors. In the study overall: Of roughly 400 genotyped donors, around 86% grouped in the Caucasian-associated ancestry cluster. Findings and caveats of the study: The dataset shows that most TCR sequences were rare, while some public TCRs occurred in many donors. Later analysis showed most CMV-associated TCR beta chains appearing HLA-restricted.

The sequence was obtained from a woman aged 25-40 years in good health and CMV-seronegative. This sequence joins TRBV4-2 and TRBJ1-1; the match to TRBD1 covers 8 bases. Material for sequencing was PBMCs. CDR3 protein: CASRPITGQGGTEAFF. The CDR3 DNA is TGTGCCAGCAGACCCATTACCGGACAGGGTGGGACTGAAGCTTTCTTT.